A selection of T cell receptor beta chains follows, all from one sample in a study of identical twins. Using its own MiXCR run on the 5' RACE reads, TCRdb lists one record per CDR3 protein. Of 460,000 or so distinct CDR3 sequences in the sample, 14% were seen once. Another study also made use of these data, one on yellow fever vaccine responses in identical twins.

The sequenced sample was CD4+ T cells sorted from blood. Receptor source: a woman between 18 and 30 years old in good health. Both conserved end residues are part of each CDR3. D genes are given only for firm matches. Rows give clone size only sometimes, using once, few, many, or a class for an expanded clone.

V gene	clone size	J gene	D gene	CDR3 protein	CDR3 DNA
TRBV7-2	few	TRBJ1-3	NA	CASSPDGVTGNTIYF	TGTGCCAGCAGCCCGGATGGGGTGACTGGAAACACCATATATTTT
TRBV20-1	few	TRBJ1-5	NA	CSAQGQVQPQHF	TGCAGTGCCCAGGGGCAGGTTCAGCCCCAGCATTTT
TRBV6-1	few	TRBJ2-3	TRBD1	CASSESSRGRRTDTQYF	TGTGCCAGCAGTGAAAGTAGCAGGGGGCGCCGCACAGATACGCAGTATTTT
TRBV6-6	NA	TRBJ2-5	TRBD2	CASSYRGEETQYF	TGTGCCAGCAGTTACCGGGGGGAGGAGACCCAGTACTTC
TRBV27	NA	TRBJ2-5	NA	CASRLRGAWETQYF	TGTGCCAGCAGACTTAGGGGGGCGTGGGAGACCCAGTACTTC
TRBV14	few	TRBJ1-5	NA	CASSLVMGTMNSNQPQHF	TGTGCCAGCAGCCTCGTAATGGGAACAATGAATAGCAATCAGCCCCAGCATTTT
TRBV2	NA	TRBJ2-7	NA	CASRGDARGYEQYF	TGTGCCAGCAGGGGGGATGCCCGGGGCTACGAGCAGTACTTC
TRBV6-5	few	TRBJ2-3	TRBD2	CASSYGTHIAGGNTDTQYF	TGTGCCAGCAGTTACGGGACCCATATAGCGGGGGGAAACACAGATACGCAGTATTTT
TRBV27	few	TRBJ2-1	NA	CASTDAINEQFF	TGTGCCAGCACGGACGCGATCAATGAGCAGTTCTTC
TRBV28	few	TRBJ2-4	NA	CASSLPITAGQNIQYF	TGTGCCAGCAGTCTACCCATCACCGCAGGGCAAAACATTCAGTACTTC
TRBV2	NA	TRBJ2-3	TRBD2	CALSFSRPGRGVTDTQYF	TGTGCCCTCAGTTTCTCCCGCCCTGGGCGGGGGGTCACAGATACGCAGTATTTT